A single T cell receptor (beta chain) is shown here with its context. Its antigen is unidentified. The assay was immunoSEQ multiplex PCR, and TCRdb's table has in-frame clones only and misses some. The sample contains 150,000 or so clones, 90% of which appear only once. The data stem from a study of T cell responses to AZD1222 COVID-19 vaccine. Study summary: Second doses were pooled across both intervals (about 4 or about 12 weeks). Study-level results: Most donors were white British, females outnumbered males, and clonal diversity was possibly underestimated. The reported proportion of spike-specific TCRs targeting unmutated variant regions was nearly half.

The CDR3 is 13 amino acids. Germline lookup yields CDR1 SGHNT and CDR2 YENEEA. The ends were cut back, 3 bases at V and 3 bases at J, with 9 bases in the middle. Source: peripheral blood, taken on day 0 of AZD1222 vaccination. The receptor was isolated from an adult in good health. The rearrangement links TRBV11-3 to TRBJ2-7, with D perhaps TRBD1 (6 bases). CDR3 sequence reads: CASSFRGGYEQYF. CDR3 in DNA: TGTGCCAGCAGCTTCCGAGGGGGCTACGAGCAGTACTTC. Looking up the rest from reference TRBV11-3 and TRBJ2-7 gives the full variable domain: EAGVVQSPRYKIIEKKQPVAFWCNPISGHNTLYWYLQNLGQGPELLIRYENEEAVDDSQLPKDRFSAERLKGVDSTLKIQPAELGDSAVYLCASSFRGGYEQYFGPGTRLTVT.